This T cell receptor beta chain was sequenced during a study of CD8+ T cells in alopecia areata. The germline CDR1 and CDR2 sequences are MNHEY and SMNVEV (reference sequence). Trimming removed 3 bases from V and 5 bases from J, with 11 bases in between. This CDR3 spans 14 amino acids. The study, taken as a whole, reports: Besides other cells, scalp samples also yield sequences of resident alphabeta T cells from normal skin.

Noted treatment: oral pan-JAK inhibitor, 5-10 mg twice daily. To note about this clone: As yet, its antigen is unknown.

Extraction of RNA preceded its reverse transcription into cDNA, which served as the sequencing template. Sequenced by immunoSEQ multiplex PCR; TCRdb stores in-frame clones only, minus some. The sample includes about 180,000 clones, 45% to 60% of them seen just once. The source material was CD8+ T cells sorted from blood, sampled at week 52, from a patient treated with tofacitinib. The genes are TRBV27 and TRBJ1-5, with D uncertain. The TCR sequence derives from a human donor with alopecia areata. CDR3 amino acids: CASSLGYSDQPQHF. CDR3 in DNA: TGTGCCAGCAGTTTGGGGTACTCCGATCAGCCCCAGCATTTT.